This T cell receptor (beta chain) emerged from a study of shared clonotypes between healthy human individuals. Findings of the study overall: Memory subsets generally showed lower estimated richness than naive subsets. Among a few donors, approximately 4.6% of naive CD4 clonotypes were found in common.

The protocol was immunoSEQ multiplex PCR, while the TCRdb copy is restricted to in-frame clones and leaves out a portion. The sample records about 2.3 million clones, 93% being singletons. The CDR3 is 15 residues long. Trimming took 5 bases from V and 2 from J, leaving 14 bases between them. Germline V gene lookup returns CDR1 LNHDA and CDR2 SQIVND (reference sequence). On this clone: Its cognate antigen is unknown.

This receptor was taken from a man aged 18 to 29 in good health. Some clones in this sample may be carry-over from other donors' samples. The chain has TRBV19 and TRBJ2-3; a weak D match, TRBD2 (5 bases). Specimen: naive CD4+ T cells from PBMCs. The subset is: CD45RA+ positively selected. The DNA of the CDR3 is TGTGCCAGTAGTCCCATGCTAGCTCTCACAGATACGCAGTATTTT. Translated, it gives CASSPMLALTDTQYF.